One sample yielded the 22 T cell receptor beta chains listed below, sequenced in a study of early T cells in non-severe SARS-CoV-2 infection. MiXCR, run by TCRdb on the 5' RACE reads, gives a single entry per CDR3 protein. The sample holds approximately 70,000 distinct CDR3 sequences; roughly 10% are singletons and the top ten take roughly 16%. The starting material was whole blood, obtained at baseline. These receptors all come from an adult who was a healthcare worker with PCR-confirmed SARS-CoV-2 infection or an uninfected control (not recorded which).

This clonotype was detected ten times or more. The CDR3 is CSVGRGAGTGELFF. In DNA form, the CDR3 reads TGCAGCGTTGGGCGGGGCGCGGGCACCGGGGAGCTGTTTTTT. V and J are TRBV29-1 and TRBJ2-2, with D perhaps matching TRBD2 (6 bases). The length of the CDR3 is 14 residues. V was shortened by 4 bases and J by 4 bases, with 13 bases between the two germline ends. Germline V gene sequence: CDR1 SQVTM, CDR2 ANQGSEA.

This clonotype was detected many times. The gene calls are TRBV10-3 and TRBJ1-5, with 7 positions matching TRBD1. This CDR3 spans 13 amino acids. Germline V lookup: CDR1 ENHRY, CDR2 SYGVKD. J gave up 4 bases and V 9 bases, and 6 bases lay outside the gene matches. CDR3 residues: CAIGQATNQPQHF. In nucleotides, the CDR3 is TGTGCCATTGGACAGGCAACTAATCAGCCCCAGCATTTT.

This clonotype turned up a few times. The rearrangement joins TRBV7-8 to TRBJ2-5; 10 nucleotides agree with TRBD1. The CDR3 is 15 residues long. CDR1 and CDR2 from the germline V gene are SGHVS and FQNEAQ. V lost 3 bases to trimming and J lost 2 bases; unmatched junction nucleotides: 3. Written as DNA, the CDR3 is TGTGCCAGCAGCTTGGGACAGGGGCGACAAGAGACCCAGTACTTC. The encoded protein is CASSLGQGRQETQYF.

This clonotype was counted only a few times. The chain employs TRBV2 and TRBJ2-5; 11 bases agree with TRBD2. Germline CDR1 SNHLY, CDR2 FYNNEI. V was pared by 6 bases and J by 3 bases, with 3 bases of the junction left unmatched. The CDR3 spans 14 residues. The CDR3 loop is CASSRGLAEETQYF. In DNA, the CDR3 is TGTGCCAGCAGCCGGGGACTAGCGGAAGAGACCCAGTACTTC.

This chain links TRBV29-1 with TRBJ2-1, with 10 positions matching TRBD1. Germline values: CDR1 SQVTM, CDR2 ANQGSEA. The CDR3 loop spans 14 amino acids. After removal of 4 bases from V and 5 bases from J, the junction contained 5 bases not matched to a gene. This chain's CDR3 is CSVGVGQGNNEQFF. CDR3 coding DNA: TGCAGCGTTGGAGTGGGACAGGGGAACAATGAGCAGTTCTTC.

This clonotype was observed at least ten times. V gene TRBV7-6 combines with J gene TRBJ2-3; possible D gene TRBD1, 5 bases. Germline assignment: CDR1 SGHVS and CDR2 FNYEAQ. This CDR3 has 15 residues. Trimming shortened V by 3 bases and J by 5 bases, and 15 bases separated the two germline ends. This CDR3 reads CASSFYRTQEDTQYF. The CDR3 bases are TGTGCCAGCAGCTTTTATAGGACACAGGAAGATACGCAGTATTTT.

J is TRBJ1-2 and V is TRBV12-3 or TRBV12-4; unclear D gene. With 6 bases removed from V and 5 bases from J, the gap between germline ends came to 10 bases. This CDR3 region has 12 residues. The CDR3 protein is CASRTSRYGYTF. For the CDR3, the DNA is TGTGCCAGCAGAACCAGCCGTTATGGCTACACCTTC.

This clonotype was seen many times. The chain links TRBV27 to TRBJ2-3; TRBD2 matches at 8 bases. Losses at the gene ends were 2 bases for V and 4 bases for J; bases not matched to a gene: 5. The CDR3 has 15 residues. The germline gives CDR1 MNHEY, CDR2 SMNVEV (reference sequence). The CDR3: CASSLSGRGADTQYF. The DNA for the CDR3 is TGTGCCAGCAGTTTAAGCGGGAGAGGCGCAGATACGCAGTATTTT.

This clonotype was observed a handful of times. The V and J genes are TRBV19 and TRBJ1-1; D is possibly TRBD1 (5 bases). This CDR3 is built from 14 residues. Germline V gene data show CDR1 as LNHDA and CDR2 as SQIVND (reference sequence). V shed 9 bases and J shed 4 bases, with 18 bases lying between them. CDR3 sequence (DNA): TGTGCCAGCACCAACCGTCAGGGTTCCACTGAAGCTTTCTTT. Translation: CASTNRQGSTEAFF.

This clonotype was picked up many times. The genes are TRBV4-3 and TRBJ2-7; 8 bases line up with TRBD1. CDR1 is LGHNA and CDR2 is YSLEER in the germline V gene. This CDR3 comprises 14 residues. The ends lost 0 bases at V and 3 bases at J; junction bases unmatched: 1. The CDR3 loop is CASSQETGGYEQYF. CDR3 nucleotide sequence: TGCGCCAGCAGCCAAGAAACAGGGGGCTACGAGCAGTACTTC.

The sample holds many counts of this clonotype. The CDR3 coding sequence is TGTGCCAGCAGATCGGGCCAAAGCTCCTACGAGCAGTACTTC. Its protein is CASRSGQSSYEQYF. The chain combines TRBV6-2 or TRBV6-3 with TRBJ2-7; the D is unclear. Trimming removed 6 bases from V and 0 bases from J, with 12 bases in between. The germline gives CDR1 MNHEY, CDR2 SVGEGT. The CDR3 contains 14 residues.

This clonotype was recorded many times. Sequence at one end of the junction differs from germline and may be a read error. The J gene is TRBJ1-2, the V gene TRBV3-1; D is perhaps TRBD1 (6 bases). Germline lookup yields CDR1 LGHDT and CDR2 YNNKEL (reference sequence). The CDR3 length is 15 residues. The CDR3 sequence: CASRQEGIRGHGYTF. As DNA, the CDR3 is TGTGCCAGCAGACAAGAGGGTATCCGGGGGCATGGCTACACCTTC. Supplemented by reference TRBV3-1 and TRBJ1-2, the full variable domain reads DTAVSQTPKYLVTQMGNDKSIKCEQNLGHDTMYWYKQDSKKFLKIMFSYNNKELIINETVPNRFSPKSPDKAHLNLHINSLELGDSAVYFCASRQEGIRGHGYTFGSGTRLTVV.

This clonotype turned up a few times. V gene TRBV5-4 combines with J gene TRBJ2-1; 9 positions match TRBD2. Trimming removed 4 bases from V and 0 bases from J; junction bases left unmatched: 11. The CDR3 length is 18 residues. Germline V gene lookup returns CDR1 SGHNT and CDR2 YYREEE (reference sequence). Here the CDR3 DNA reads TGTGCCAGCAGCCCCGAGAATCTAGCGGGGACCTCCTACAATGAGCAGTTCTTC. This gives the protein CASSPENLAGTSYNEQFF.

This clonotype was detected a few times. The chain couples TRBV29-1 to TRBJ2-7, with a weak D call TRBD1 (6 bases). V was shortened by 2 bases and J by 4 bases, with 18 bases between the two germline ends. The CDR3 has 15 residues. Germline V gives CDR1 SQVTM, CDR2 ANQGSEA. The CDR3 is CSVESVRTDGYEQYF. DNA for the CDR3: TGCAGCGTTGAATCGGTGAGGACAGACGGTTACGAGCAGTACTTC.

This clonotype appeared a few times. The CDR3 is CASSRRQGTSYEQYF. CDR3 DNA sequence: TGTGCCAGCAGTCGGAGACAGGGGACCTCCTACGAGCAGTACTTC. This chain joins TRBV12-3 or TRBV12-4 and TRBJ2-7; 8 bases agree with TRBD1. This CDR3 region has 15 residues. V was pared by 5 bases and J by 0 bases, with 6 bases of the junction left unmatched.

This clonotype was seen a handful of times. The chain links TRBV28 to TRBJ1-5, with TRBD1 matching 10 bases. Germline V gene sequence: CDR1 MDHEN, CDR2 SYDVKM. V was clipped by 4 bases and J by 8 bases; unmatched bases: 11. The CDR3 consists of 16 residues. CDR3: CASSSAGQGNREPQHF. Written as DNA, the CDR3 is TGTGCCAGCAGTTCGGCGGGACAGGGGAATAGGGAGCCCCAGCATTTT.

The chain uses TRBV27 and TRBJ2-5; TRBD2 matches at 8 bases. V lost 2 bases and J lost 0; bases outside the gene matches: 11. The CDR3 spans 18 residues. The germline V gene encodes CDR1 MNHEY and CDR2 SMNVEV (reference sequence). For the CDR3, the DNA is TGTGCCAGCAGTTTAAAGGCGTGGTTTAGCGGGAACCAAGAGACCCAGTACTTC. The encoded protein is CASSLKAWFSGNQETQYF.

This clonotype was recorded many times. V gene TRBV1 combines with J gene TRBJ2-7; TRBD1 is the table's D call, not checked against the DNA. TRBV1 is termed a pseudogene. This CDR3 spans 14 amino acids. CDR3 sequence: CTSSQGPRGGEQYF. The CDR3 DNA is TGCACCAGCAGCCAAGGCCCCCGCGGGGGGGAGCAGTACTTC.

This clonotype has a count of ten or more. The chain employs TRBV20-1 and TRBJ2-7; no clear D. CDR3 length: 14 residues. The V gene lost 3 bases and the J gene lost 0 bases, with 12 bases spanning the gap. The V gene's germline CDR1 is DFQATT and CDR2 SNEGSKA (reference sequence). The CDR3 DNA reads as TGCAGTGCTAGCACAGCCCTATTCTCCTACGAGCAGTACTTC. This translates into CSASTALFSYEQYF.

The count of this clonotype is one. The chain couples TRBV5-6 to TRBJ2-5; 10 nucleotides agree with TRBD1. The V and J ends lost 4 bases and 3 bases, in that order; junction bases with no gene match: 15. Germline CDR1 SGHDT, CDR2 YYEEEE. This CDR3 spans 18 amino acids. As DNA, the CDR3 is TGTGCCAGCAGCCACCGAGACAGGGGGCGCTTTGAGAAAGAGACCCAGTACTTC. Its protein is CASSHRDRGRFEKETQYF.

The V gene is TRBV3-1, the J gene TRBJ2-1, with 8 bases that match TRBD2. The germline gives CDR1 LGHDT, CDR2 YNNKEL (reference sequence). This CDR3 has 15 amino acids. J was trimmed by 3 bases and V by 4 bases; bases with no gene match: 5. The DNA of the CDR3 is TGTGCCAGCAGCCCTGGCGGGAGGTTCTACAATGAGCAGTTCTTC. Residues: CASSPGGRFYNEQFF.

Ten or more counts support this clonotype. The V and J genes are TRBV10-3 and TRBJ2-4, with D possibly being TRBD1 (5 bases). V gave up 3 bases and J gave up 5 bases, with 5 bases separating them. The CDR3 sequence is 12 residues long. The V gene's germline CDR1 is ENHRY and CDR2 SYGVKD. CDR3 DNA: TGTGCCATCAGTGACAGGGAAAACATTCAGTACTTC. Translation gives CAISDRENIQYF.